This entry features one T cell receptor (beta chain) sequence. What it recognizes is unknown. The sample belongs to a study of cytomegalovirus exposure and HLA in healthy donors. Overall study results and limits: Many donors carried some public TCRs, although rarity characterized most TCR sequences.

The V gene end was trimmed by 1 base and the J gene end by 0 bases; junction bases not matched to a gene: 9. This CDR3 has 18 amino acids. CDR1 and CDR2 from the germline V gene are SGHRS and YFSETQ. The PCR employed 60 Vbeta primers together with 13 Jbeta primers. Profiled with immunoSEQ multiplex PCR; TCRdb holds only in-frame clones, not every one. The repertoire consists of approximately 180,000 clones, with approximately 86% occurring once and the leading ten covering roughly 1.7%. Sequenced material: PBMCs. The sequence came from a young woman in good health and CMV-seronegative. The V call is TRBV5-1, the J call TRBJ2-2; the match to TRBD1 covers 7 bases. The CDR3 sequence is CASSLSGTANANTGELFF. In nucleotides, the CDR3 is TGCGCCAGCAGCTTGAGTGGGACAGCGAACGCGAACACCGGGGAGCTGTTTTTT.